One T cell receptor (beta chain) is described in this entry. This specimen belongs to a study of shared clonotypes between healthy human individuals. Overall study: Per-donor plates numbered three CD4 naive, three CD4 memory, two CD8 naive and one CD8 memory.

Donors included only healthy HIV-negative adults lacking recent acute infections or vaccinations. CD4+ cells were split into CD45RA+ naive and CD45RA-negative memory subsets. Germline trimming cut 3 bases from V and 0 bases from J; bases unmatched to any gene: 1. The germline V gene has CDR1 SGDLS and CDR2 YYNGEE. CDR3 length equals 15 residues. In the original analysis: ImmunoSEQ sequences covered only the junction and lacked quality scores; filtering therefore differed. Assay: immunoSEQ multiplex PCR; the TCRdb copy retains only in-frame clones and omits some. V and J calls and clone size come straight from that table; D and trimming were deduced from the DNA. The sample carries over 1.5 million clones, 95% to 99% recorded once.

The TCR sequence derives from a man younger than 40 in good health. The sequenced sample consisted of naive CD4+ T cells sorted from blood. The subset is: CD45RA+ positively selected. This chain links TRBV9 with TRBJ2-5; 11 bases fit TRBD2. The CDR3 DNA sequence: TGTGCCAGCAGCGCGACTAGCGGGAACCAAGAGACCCAGTACTTC. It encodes CASSATSGNQETQYF.